The TCR beta chain described here comes from a study of graft-versus-host responses after intestinal transplantation. Overall study context: Recipients uniformly received anti-thymocyte globulin induction, followed by tacrolimus and steroids for roughly three years.

Looked up from germline, CDR1 is SGHVS and CDR2 is FQNEAQ. CDR3 length equals 15 residues. Regarding this clone: No antigen is known for it.

Libraries were prepared by immunoSEQ multiplex PCR; TCRdb keeps only in-frame clonotypes and omits some of them. The repertoire holds some 100,000 clones, with just under 95% as singletons. Whole-study findings and limits: HvG clone declines early post-transplant were associated with peak circulating GvH levels.

The gene calls are TRBV7-8 and TRBJ2-5; a possible D gene is TRBD2 (6 bases). The last part of the DNA fits TRBJ2-7 better; the J call may be wrong. This specimen consisted of unstimulated CD8+ T cells sorted from spleen or lymph node cells, obtained before transplant. This TCR was recovered from a human donor who was the organ donor for an intestinal transplant. The CDR3 sequence: CASSLSWEESYEQYF. Here the CDR3 DNA reads TGTGCCAGCAGCTTATCCTGGGAGGAGTCCTACGAGCAGTACTTC.